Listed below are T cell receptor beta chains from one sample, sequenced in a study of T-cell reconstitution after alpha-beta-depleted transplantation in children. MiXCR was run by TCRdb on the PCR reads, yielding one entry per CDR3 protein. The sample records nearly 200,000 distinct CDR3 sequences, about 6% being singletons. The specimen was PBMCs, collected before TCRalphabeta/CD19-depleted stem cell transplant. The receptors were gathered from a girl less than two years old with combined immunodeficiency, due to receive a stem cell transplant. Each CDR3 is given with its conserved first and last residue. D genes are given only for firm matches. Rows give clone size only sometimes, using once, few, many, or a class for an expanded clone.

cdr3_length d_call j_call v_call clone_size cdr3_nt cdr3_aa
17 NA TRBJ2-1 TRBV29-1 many TGCAGCGTTGAAGAAGCCAGGGACACAATTCCCTACAATGAGCAGTTCTTC CSVEEARDTIPYNEQFF
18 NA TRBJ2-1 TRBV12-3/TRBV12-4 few TGTACCAGCAGTTTAGGACCAGGGGGGGGCGGGCGTTACAATGAGCAGTTCTTC CTSSLGPGGGGRYNEQFF
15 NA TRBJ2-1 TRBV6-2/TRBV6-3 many TGTGCCAGCAAAGTTGATCTTTGGGGCTACAATGAGCAGTTCTTC CASKVDLWGYNEQFF
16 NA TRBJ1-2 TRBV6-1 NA TGTGCCAGCAGTGAATCGGGGTGGACAGACGGTGTGGACTACACCTTC CASSESGWTDGVDYTF
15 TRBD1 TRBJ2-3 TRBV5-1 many TGCGCCAGCAGCTTAACCGGGACAGTCACAGATACGCAGTATTTT CASSLTGTVTDTQYF
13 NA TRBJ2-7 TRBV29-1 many TGCAGCGTTGAAGATGGGACCCTCTACGAGCAGTACTTC CSVEDGTLYEQYF
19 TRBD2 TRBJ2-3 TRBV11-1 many TGTGCCAGCATCCCCGACCGACTTGGGGGGGGGAGATTCACAGATACGCAGTATTTT CASIPDRLGGGRFTDTQYF
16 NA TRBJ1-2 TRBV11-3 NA TGTGCCAGCAGCTTAGGTATTTTGGACACCAACTATGGCTACACCTTC CASSLGILDTNYGYTF
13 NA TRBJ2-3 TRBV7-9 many TGTGCCAGCAGCCTTATCCCGCAAGATACGCAGTATTTT CASSLIPQDTQYF
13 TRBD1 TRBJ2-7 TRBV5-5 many TGTGCCAGCAGCTGGACAGGTTTCGAAGAGCAGTACTTC CASSWTGFEEQYF
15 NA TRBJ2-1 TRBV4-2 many TGTGCCAGCAGCCAAGGCGACTTCTCCTACAATGAGCAGTTCTTC CASSQGDFSYNEQFF
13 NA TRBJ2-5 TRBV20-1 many TGCAGGGGGGAGGTTCGGGGTCCCGAGACCCAGTACTTC CRGEVRGPETQYF
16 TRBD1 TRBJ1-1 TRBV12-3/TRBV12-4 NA TGTGCCAGCAGCCGTAGACAGGGGGCAGTGAACACTGAAGCTTTCTTT CASSRRQGAVNTEAFF
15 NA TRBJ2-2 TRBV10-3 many TGTGCCATCTTGGTAGCGGCAGTGAACACCGGGGAGCTGTTTTTT CAILVAAVNTGELFF
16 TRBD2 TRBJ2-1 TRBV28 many TGTGCCACCCTTATAGCGGGAAGGAAGGGGAACAATGAGCAGTTCTTC CATLIAGRKGNNEQFF
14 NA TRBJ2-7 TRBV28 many TGTGCCAGCAGTGCTTACAGGGAGTCCTACGAGCAGTACTTC CASSAYRESYEQYF
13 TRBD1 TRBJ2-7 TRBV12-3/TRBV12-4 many TGTGCCAGCAGTACAGGGGGCGCCTACGAGCAGTACTTC CASSTGGAYEQYF
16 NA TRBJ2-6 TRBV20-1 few TGCAGTGCTAAGGATTCCGGGGACTCTGGGGCCAACGTCCTGACTTTC CSAKDSGDSGANVLTF
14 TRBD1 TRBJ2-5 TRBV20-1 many TGCAGTGCTAGCAGTGACAGGGGGCTTGAGACCCAGTACTTC CSASSDRGLETQYF
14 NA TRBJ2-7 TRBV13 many TGTGCCAGCAGCTTAAGGGTTGGGGTCAGCGAGCAGTACTTC CASSLRVGVSEQYF
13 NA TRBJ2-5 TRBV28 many TGTGCCAGCAGTTTCGCAGGAGTAGAGACCCAGTACTTC CASSFAGVETQYF
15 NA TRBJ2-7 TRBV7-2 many TGTGCCAGCAGCTTAGCGGAGGACGAGGACTACGAGCAGTACTTC CASSLAEDEDYEQYF
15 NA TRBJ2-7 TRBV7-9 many TGTGCCAGCAGCTTCGGACCCCTGAGCTCCTACGAGCAGTACTTC CASSFGPLSSYEQYF
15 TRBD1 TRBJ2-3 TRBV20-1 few TGCAGTGCTTTACCCTTCGGGACAGGGACAGATACGCAGTATTTT CSALPFGTGTDTQYF
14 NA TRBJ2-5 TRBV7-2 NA TGTGCCAGCAGCTTATGGGGTGCGGTAGAGACCCAGTACTTC CASSLWGAVETQYF
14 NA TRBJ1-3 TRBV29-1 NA TGCAGCGTTGAAGACATGACCTCTGGAAACACCATATATTTT CSVEDMTSGNTIYF
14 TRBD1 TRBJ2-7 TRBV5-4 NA TGTGCCAGCAGCCGAACCCCAGGGGGAAACGAGCAGTACTTC CASSRTPGGNEQYF
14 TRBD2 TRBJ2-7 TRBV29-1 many TGCAGCGTTGAGGGGACTAGCGGGAGTTACGAGCAGTACTTC CSVEGTSGSYEQYF
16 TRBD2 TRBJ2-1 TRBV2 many TGTGCCAGCAGTTGGACTAGCGGGGGAGTATACAATGAGCAGTTCTTC CASSWTSGGVYNEQFF
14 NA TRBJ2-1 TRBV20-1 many TGCAGTGTTTTCGGGATGCGCTCCTACAATGAGCAGTTCTTC CSVFGMRSYNEQFF
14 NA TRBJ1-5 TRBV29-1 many TGCAGCGTTGCACAGGGTACTAGCAATCAGCCCCAGCATTTT CSVAQGTSNQPQHF
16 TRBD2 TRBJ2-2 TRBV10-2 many TGCGCCAGCTACCAGTTCTCTAGCGGGAACACCGGGGAGCTGTTTTTT CASYQFSSGNTGELFF
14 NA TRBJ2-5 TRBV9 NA TGTGCCAGCAGCGTAGAGGGGGGCGCAAGGACCCAGTACTTC CASSVEGGARTQYF
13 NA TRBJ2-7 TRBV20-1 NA TGCAGTGCGTTCCAGCGGTTCTCCTACGAGCAGTACTTC CSAFQRFSYEQYF
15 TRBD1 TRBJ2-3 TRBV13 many TGTGCCAGCAGCTCAGACAGGGGGATCACAGATACGCAGTATTTT CASSSDRGITDTQYF
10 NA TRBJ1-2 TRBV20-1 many TGCAGTGCCCCTGTCCCTGGCTACACCTTC CSAPVPGYTF
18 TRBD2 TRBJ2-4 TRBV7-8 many TGTGCCAGCAGCTTAGATTCTCGGCTAGCGGTATACAAAAACATTCAGTACTTC CASSLDSRLAVYKNIQYF
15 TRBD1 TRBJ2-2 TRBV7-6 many TGTGCCAGCAGCCGTAGACAGGGGGACACCGGGGAGCTGTTTTTT CASSRRQGDTGELFF
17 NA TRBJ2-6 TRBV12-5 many TGTGCTAGTGGTCCGCGGGGCGAGGTTCCTGGGGCCAACGTCCTGACTTTC CASGPRGEVPGANVLTF
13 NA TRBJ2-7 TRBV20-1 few TGCAGTGCTACCGGGACAACCTCCTACGAGCAGTACTTC CSATGTTSYEQYF
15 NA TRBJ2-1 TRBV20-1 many TGCAGTGCGAGTTCGGATAGCAGGTCCTACAATGAGCAGTTCTTC CSASSDSRSYNEQFF